These 24 T cell receptor beta chains came from one sample sequenced in a study of blood T cell repertoires in COVID-19. The data were produced by immunoSEQ multiplex PCR, yet TCRdb's version contains in-frame clones alone and is incomplete. The table lists roughly 150,000 clones, 84% of them singletons, with about a tenth in the top ten. The sample comprised peripheral blood. The receptors derive from a man between 65 and 85 years old with active or convalescent COVID-19.

The genes are TRBV9 and TRBJ2-7; possible D gene TRBD1, 5 bases. CDR3 length: 13 amino acids. V was clipped by 3 bases and J by 0 bases, with 7 bases between them. CDR1 SGDLS and CDR2 YYNGEE come from the germline V gene. DNA for the CDR3: TGTGCCAGCAGCGCGGACAACTCCTACGAGCAGTACTTC. Translating gives CASSADNSYEQYF.

The chain is built from TRBV10-3 and TRBJ1-2; 12 nucleotides agree with TRBD1. Germline V CDR1 and CDR2: ENHRY, SYGVKD. This CDR3 has 14 residues. V was pared by 4 bases and J by 7 bases, with 4 bases of the junction left unmatched. The CDR3 DNA follows: TGTGCCATCAGTGGGGACAGGGGGCGCGGTGGCTACACCTTC. Its translation is CAISGDRGRGGYTF.

This clone was recorded only once. The chain has TRBV18 and TRBJ2-5; TRBD2 matches at 10 bases. Unmatched junction bases numbered 15, after V lost 6 bases and J lost 5 bases. CDR3 length: 17 amino acids. Germline CDR1 KGHSH, CDR2 LQKENI. The CDR3 DNA is TGTGCCAGCTCCCTGATGCAGTCTAGCGGGAGCTCGGAGACCCAGTACTTC. Residues: CASSLMQSSGSSETQYF. The full variable domain, in which reference TRBV18 and TRBJ2-5 provide the parts outside the CDR3, is NAGVMQNPRHLVRRRGQEARLRCSPMKGHSHVYWYRQLPEEGLKFMVYLQKENIIDESGMPKERFSAEFPKEGPSILRIQQVVRGDSAAYFCASSLMQSSGSSETQYFGPGTRLLVL.

The rearrangement links TRBV11-1 to TRBJ2-1; 7 positions agree with TRBD2. CDR1 SGHAT and CDR2 FQDESV come from the germline V gene (reference sequence). This CDR3 spans 16 amino acids. Unmatched junction bases numbered 13, after V lost 5 bases and J lost 6 bases. The CDR3 protein is CASSLYAGVRVNEQFF. The CDR3 nucleotides read TGTGCCAGCAGCCTCTATGCGGGAGTACGAGTCAATGAGCAGTTCTTC. Variable domain in full (rest from reference TRBV11-1 and TRBJ2-1): EAEVAQSPRYKITEKSQAVAFWCDPISGHATLYWYRQILGQGPELLVQFQDESVVDDSQLPKDRFSAERLKGVDSTLKIQPAELGDSAMYLCASSLYAGVRVNEQFFGPGTRLTVL.

The chain couples TRBV7-2 to TRBJ2-7, with D tentatively TRBD2 (6 bases). Between the trimmed V and J ends, which lost 7 bases and 2 bases, there was a span of 12 bases. Germline assignment: CDR1 SGHTA and CDR2 FQGNSA. The CDR3 spans 13 residues. The CDR3 region has the DNA TGTGCCAGCACTCTGGGGGGAACCTACGAGCAGTACTTC. This codes for CASTLGGTYEQYF.

This rearrangement joins TRBV27 to TRBJ1-1, with D tentatively TRBD1 (5 bases). The germline V gene has CDR1 MNHEY and CDR2 SMNVEV (reference sequence). The CDR3 is 13 amino acids. The V gene lost 3 bases and the J gene lost 5 bases, with 10 bases spanning the gap. The CDR3 DNA is TGTGCCAGCAGTTTCGGGGGATTAACTGAAGCTTTCTTT. This translates into CASSFGGLTEAFF.

The V gene is TRBV4-1, the J gene TRBJ2-7; D might be TRBD1 (6 bases). Deletions cut 1 base from V and 2 bases from J, with 12 bases between. Germline assignment: CDR1 MGHRA and CDR2 YSYEKL. The CDR3 extends over 15 amino acids. The CDR3 loop reads CASSQAQGTAYEQYF. The CDR3, as DNA: TGCGCCAGCAGCCAAGCACAGGGCACGGCCTACGAGCAGTACTTC.

The J gene is TRBJ1-2, the V gene TRBV3-1 (or the pseudogene TRBV3-2); tentative D call: TRBD1 (5 bases). There are 18 residues in the CDR3. Trimming removed 0 bases at V and 3 bases at J, with 20 bases between. Germline CDR1 is LGHDT and CDR2 is YNNKEL (reference sequence). CDR3 nucleotide sequence: TGTGCCAGCAGCCAAGATACGGGTGCAGGGCTAAGGTACTATGGCTACACCTTC. This encodes CASSQDTGAGLRYYGYTF.

V usage is TRBV2 and J usage is TRBJ1-4; 7 nucleotides line up with TRBD1. The CDR3 totals 16 residues. The germline CDR1 and CDR2 sequences are SNHLY and FYNNEI. The trim removed 7 bases at V and 7 bases at J, leaving 15 bases unmatched. The CDR3 loop is CASIRGGGVIGEKLFF. The CDR3 DNA reads as TGTGCCAGCATCAGAGGGGGCGGGGTAATTGGTGAAAAACTGTTTTTT. Variable domain in full (rest from reference TRBV2 and TRBJ1-4): EPEVTQTPSHQVTQMGQEVILRCVPISNHLYFYWYRQILGQKVEFLVSFYNNEISEKSEIFDDQFSVERPDGSNFTLKIRSTKLEDSAMYFCASIRGGGVIGEKLFFGSGTQLSVL.

The V and J genes are TRBV11-1 and TRBJ2-3, with TRBD2 matching over 7 bases. Per germline, CDR1 SGHAT and CDR2 FQDESV (reference sequence). With 3 bases clipped from V and 2 bases from J, the junction kept 2 bases outside the gene matches. The CDR3 has 14 amino acids. Here the CDR3 DNA reads TGTGCCAGCAGCTTTACTAGCGCCACAGATACGCAGTATTTT. Amino acid sequence: CASSFTSATDTQYF.

The chain has TRBV6-5 and TRBJ2-3, with TRBD2 matching 10 bases. CDR3 length: 15 amino acids. Germline CDR1 reads MNHEY; CDR2 reads SVGAGI. J lost 1 base, V lost 2 bases, and 0 bases had no gene match. The CDR3 spells CASSYGTSGTDTQYF. CDR3 bases: TGTGCCAGCAGTTACGGGACTAGCGGCACAGATACGCAGTATTTT.

The CDR3 coding sequence is TGCAGTGCTAGTAGTACAGGGAGGAACACTGAAGCTTTCTTT. It translates to CSASSTGRNTEAFF. The chain joins TRBV20-1 to TRBJ1-1; a possible D gene is TRBD1 (6 bases). There are 14 residues in the CDR3. Trimming pared 3 bases from V and 1 base from J, leaving 12 bases between. Germline V CDR1 and CDR2: DFQATT, SNEGSKA (reference sequence).

This rearrangement joins TRBV4-3 to TRBJ1-1; 9 nucleotides agree with TRBD1. The CDR3 is 18 residues long. With 3 bases clipped from V and 4 bases from J, the junction kept 15 bases outside the gene matches. Germline V CDR1 and CDR2: LGHNA, YSLEER. CDR3 DNA: TGCGCCAGCAGCCAGGGTGCGCGTACAGGGGGCTTTGTCACTGAAGCTTTCTTT. Translated, it gives CASSQGARTGGFVTEAFF.

The genes are TRBV10-2 and TRBJ2-5, with 7 bases that match TRBD1. This CDR3 contains 13 residues. CDR1 and CDR2 (germline): WSHSY, SAAADI. V dropped 4 bases and J dropped 6; count of bases not matched to a gene: 5. The CDR3 here is CASSGTGEQTQYF. The CDR3 nucleotides are TGCGCCAGCAGTGGGACAGGAGAACAGACCCAGTACTTC.

V and J are TRBV9 and TRBJ2-7, with a possible D match to TRBD2 (5 bases). This CDR3 is 18 amino acids long. Trimming shortened V by 0 bases and J by 0 bases, and 19 bases separated the two germline ends. Germline CDR1 and CDR2: SGDLS and YYNGEE. The CDR3 DNA is TGTGCCAGCAGCGTAGCCCACGGGATGAGCGGAAGCTCCTACGAGCAGTACTTC. The encoded protein is CASSVAHGMSGSSYEQYF.

Notes on this clone: Distinct nucleotide sequences in the sample also encode this CDR3. J is TRBJ1-5 and V is TRBV28; D not resolved. Germline V gives CDR1 MDHEN, CDR2 SYDVKM. V shed 6 bases and J shed 3 bases, with 6 bases lying between them. The CDR3 totals 12 residues. The DNA of the CDR3 is TGTGCCAGCAGCCAGAACAATCAGCCCCAGCATTTT. It encodes CASSQNNQPQHF.

This clone was seen a handful of times. CDR3 in amino acids: CASSITGDMNTEAFF. Here the CDR3 DNA reads TGTGCCAGTAGTATAACAGGGGACATGAACACTGAAGCTTTCTTT. V is TRBV19 and J is TRBJ1-1; TRBD1 aligns across 7 bases. V was clipped by 2 bases and J by 0 bases; unmatched bases: 3. This CDR3 is built from 15 residues. In germline, CDR1 is LNHDA, CDR2 SQIVND (reference sequence).

This clone occurred a few times. The V call is TRBV9, the J call TRBJ1-5; TRBD1 aligns across 7 bases. Per germline, CDR1 SGDLS and CDR2 YYNGEE. The CDR3 runs to 17 residues. V shed 4 bases, J shed 4 bases, and the junction held 14 bases outside the gene matches. Here the CDR3 reads CASSPGGVQGENQPQHF. The CDR3 DNA is TGTGCCAGCAGCCCAGGGGGAGTCCAGGGAGAGAATCAGCCCCAGCATTTT.

The chain joins TRBV6-2 or TRBV6-3 to TRBJ2-1; perhaps TRBD2 as D (6 bases). Germline V lookup: CDR1 MNHEY, CDR2 SVGEGT. Trimming pared 0 bases from V and 0 bases from J, leaving 15 bases between. This CDR3 is built from 18 residues. The chain's CDR3 is CASSYSVGAGDSYNEQFF. CDR3 sequence (DNA): TGTGCCAGCAGTTACTCGGTGGGAGCGGGTGACTCCTACAATGAGCAGTTCTTC.

This sequence joins TRBV18 and TRBJ2-1; 10 bases fit TRBD2. V dropped 1 base and J dropped 1; count of bases not matched to a gene: 7. The germline V gene has CDR1 KGHSH and CDR2 LQKENI. The CDR3 has 18 amino acids. CDR3: CASSPLASGSESYNEQFF. CDR3 sequence (DNA): TGTGCCAGCTCACCACTGGCTAGCGGGAGTGAGTCCTACAATGAGCAGTTCTTC.

Comment on this clone: A junction end diverges from the germline sequence, so it may reflect a read error. CDR3 coding DNA: TGTGCCAGCAGCGTCCGGGGGACGACTATAGAGTCCCAGTACTTC. Translation gives CASSVRGTTIESQYF. The chain links TRBV7-2 to TRBJ2-5; D perhaps matches TRBD2 (6 bases). The length of the CDR3 is 15 residues. The germline gives CDR1 SGHTA, CDR2 FQGNSA.

J is TRBJ2-5 and V is TRBV20-1; 7 bases match TRBD1. The CDR3 sequence is 16 residues long. The germline gives CDR1 DFQATT, CDR2 SNEGSKA (reference sequence). Germline trimming cut 3 bases from V and 5 bases from J; bases unmatched to any gene: 15. The CDR3 sequence: CSASPHLGQAPETQYF. The DNA for the CDR3 is TGCAGTGCTAGTCCCCACCTTGGACAGGCCCCCGAGACCCAGTACTTC.

The chain links TRBV6-1 to TRBJ2-7, with D possibly being TRBD1 (5 bases). The V gene's germline CDR1 is MNHNS and CDR2 SASEGT. The germline V and J ends were trimmed by 1 base and 3 bases, with 7 bases remaining between them. The CDR3 length is 13 residues. The CDR3 nucleotides read TGTGCCAGCAGTGAAGACAGGTACTACGAGCAGTACTTC. It yields the protein CASSEDRYYEQYF.

This clone was seen just once. The V call is TRBV5-6, the J call TRBJ2-7; a weak D match, TRBD2 (7 bases). Trimming left V 6 bases short and J 3 bases short, with 22 bases between. Germline V lookup: CDR1 SGHDT, CDR2 YYEEEE. This CDR3 is 16 amino acids long. CDR3 nucleotide sequence: TGTGCCAGCAACCTGGGAGGGGGGGTCGGTAGCTACGAGCAGTACTTC. Translation: CASNLGGGVGSYEQYF.